The next 17 T cell receptor beta chains were all read from a single sample in a study of blood T cell repertoires in COVID-19. The assay was immunoSEQ multiplex PCR, and TCRdb's table has in-frame clones only and misses some. The sample has 200,000 to 300,000 clones; over 80% are singletons. Sequences were obtained from peripheral blood. The receptors stem from a man aged 35-49 years with acute or convalescent COVID-19.

The chain joins TRBV10-2 to TRBJ2-1; 8 bases line up with TRBD2. The CDR3 has 14 amino acids. Looked up from germline, CDR1 is WSHSY and CDR2 is SAAADI. Losses at the gene ends were 6 bases for V and 5 bases for J; bases not matched to a gene: 6. The chain's CDR3 is CASSRLANHNEQFF. The CDR3 nucleotides read TGCGCCAGCAGCAGACTAGCGAACCACAATGAGCAGTTCTTC.

The gene calls are TRBV6-4 and TRBJ1-5; TRBD1 matches 8 bases. V was pared by 3 bases and J by 4 bases, with 2 bases of the junction left unmatched. In germline, CDR1 is MRHNA, CDR2 SNTAGT. This CDR3 region has 14 residues. The CDR3: CASSEDRGNQPQHF. Written as DNA, the CDR3 is TGTGCCAGCAGTGAAGACAGGGGTAATCAGCCCCAGCATTTT.

CDR3 amino acids: CTSFAPTSGSGNEQFF. CDR3 DNA sequence: TGCACCAGCTTCGCCCCCACTAGCGGGAGCGGCAATGAGCAGTTCTTC. The V gene is TRBV1, the J gene TRBJ2-1; the tabulated D call, TRBD2, remains unverified against the DNA. TRBV1 is flagged as a pseudogene. CDR3 length: 16 residues.

The chain uses TRBV5-6 and TRBJ1-5; 9 positions agree with TRBD1. Germline V gene sequence: CDR1 SGHDT, CDR2 YYEEEE. CDR3 length: 14 amino acids. Unmatched junction bases numbered 7, after V lost 4 bases and J lost 8 bases. CDR3 nucleotide sequence: TGTGCCAGCAGCACGGCGGGACAGGGAAAGCCCCAGCATTTT. Its protein product is CASSTAGQGKPQHF.

This chain links TRBV3-1 (or the pseudogene TRBV3-2) with TRBJ1-5, with D maybe TRBD1 (5 bases). Germline assignment: CDR1 LGHDT and CDR2 YNNKEL (reference sequence). The CDR3 has 15 amino acids. V was pared by 4 bases and J by 0 bases, with 10 bases between. Here the CDR3 DNA reads TGTGCCAGCAGCCTGCGGGGGAATAGCAATCAGCCCCAGCATTTT. This translates into CASSLRGNSNQPQHF.

This clone has just a few counts. The chain links TRBV5-1 to TRBJ1-4; TRBD1 agrees at 7 bases. In germline, CDR1 is SGHRS, CDR2 YFSETQ. The CDR3 has 15 amino acids. V gave up 4 bases and J gave up 0 bases; unmatched junction bases: 3. CDR3 in DNA: TGCGCCAGCAGCCCCACAGGGGCAACTAATGAAAAACTGTTTTTT. Its protein product is CASSPTGATNEKLFF. Based on the CDR3 plus reference TRBV5-1 and TRBJ1-4, the full variable domain is KAGVTQTPRYLIKTRGQQVTLSCSPISGHRSVSWYQQTPGQGLQFLFEYFSETQRNKGNFPGRFSGRQFSNSRSEMNVSTLELGDSALYLCASSPTGATNEKLFFGSGTQLSVL.

The rearrangement joins TRBV5-6 to TRBJ2-1, with 16 positions matching TRBD2. This CDR3 spans 18 amino acids. V shed 4 bases, J shed 5 bases, and the junction held 9 bases outside the gene matches. Germline CDR1 SGHDT, CDR2 YYEEEE. The CDR3 here is CASSLGLAGGPSDNEQFF. In nucleotides, the CDR3 is TGTGCCAGCAGCCTGGGACTAGCGGGAGGGCCTAGCGACAATGAGCAGTTCTTC.

V and J are TRBV10-3 and TRBJ2-1, with 13 bases identical to TRBD2. The V segment lost 0 bases and the J segment 3 bases; nucleotides outside the gene matches: 2. This CDR3 contains 17 residues. Germline V lookup: CDR1 ENHRY, CDR2 SYGVKD. The CDR3 sequence is CAISESGTSGDYNEQFF. DNA for the CDR3: TGTGCCATCAGTGAGTCGGGGACTAGCGGGGACTACAATGAGCAGTTCTTC.

The rearrangement uses TRBV19 and TRBJ1-1; TRBD1 aligns across 8 bases. The J segment lost 4 bases and the V segment lost 4 bases, leaving 2 bases of the junction unmatched. The germline CDR1 and CDR2 sequences are LNHDA and SQIVND (reference sequence). The CDR3 runs to 13 residues. This CDR3 reads CASSTTGGTEAFF. As DNA, the CDR3 is TGTGCCAGTAGTACAACAGGGGGCACTGAAGCTTTCTTT.

This rearrangement joins TRBV9 to TRBJ1-3, with D possibly matching TRBD1 (6 bases). The CDR3 contains 16 residues. The V end lost 0 bases, the J end lost 0 bases, and 10 bases lay between the germline ends. The V gene's germline CDR1 is SGDLS and CDR2 YYNGEE. This chain's CDR3 is CASSVAGQISGNTIYF. The CDR3 DNA reads TGTGCCAGCAGCGTAGCCGGACAGATCTCTGGAAACACCATATATTTT.

The rearrangement links TRBV10-1 to TRBJ2-1; 7 bases match TRBD2. The CDR3 totals 16 residues. Germline V lookup: CDR1 WNHNN, CDR2 SYGVQD (reference sequence). The ends lost 4 bases at V and 5 bases at J; junction bases unmatched: 11. The CDR3 loop reads CASSGPGLVFDNEQFF. CDR3 coding DNA: TGCGCCAGCAGTGGCCCTGGACTAGTCTTCGACAATGAGCAGTTCTTC.

This clone occurred once. This chain uses TRBV10-3 with TRBJ2-3; 10 bases line up with TRBD2. Unmatched junction bases numbered 11, after V lost 6 bases and J lost 2 bases. This CDR3 is built from 17 residues. Germline assignment: CDR1 ENHRY and CDR2 SYGVKD. This CDR3 is CAIRGGEREGFTDTQYF. In DNA, the CDR3 is TGTGCCATCAGGGGGGGGGAGCGGGAGGGATTCACAGATACGCAGTATTTT.

The CDR3 DNA reads as TGTGCCAGCAGCCAAGATAGTACCGGGACAGGCGAGCAGTACTTC. This encodes CASSQDSTGTGEQYF. The J gene is TRBJ2-7, the V gene TRBV3-1 (or the pseudogene TRBV3-2), with 8 bases aligning to TRBD1. CDR3 size: 15 residues. Germline V lookup: CDR1 LGHDT, CDR2 YNNKEL (reference sequence). With V trimmed by 0 bases and J by 6 bases, 7 bases remained unmatched.

The gene calls are TRBV30 and TRBJ1-2; unclear D gene. This CDR3 is built from 13 residues. Germline V gene data show CDR1 as GTSNPN and CDR2 as SVGIG (reference sequence). V lost 1 base to trimming and J lost 4 bases, with 10 bases between them. CDR3 coding DNA: TGTGCCTGGAGTGGAGGCTCAATCTATGGCTACACCTTC. Translating it yields CAWSGGSIYGYTF.

The V call is TRBV6-5, the J call TRBJ2-3; TRBD2 aligns across 15 bases. The CDR3 covers 15 residues. Per the germline V gene, CDR1 is MNHEY and CDR2 is SVGAGI. The ends lost 7 bases at V and 4 bases at J; junction bases unmatched: 3. Here the CDR3 reads CASTRTSGRADTQYF. CDR3 coding DNA: TGTGCCAGCACCCGGACTAGCGGGAGGGCAGATACGCAGTATTTT.

V and J are TRBV12-3 or TRBV12-4 and TRBJ1-2; no reliable D call. Trimming took off 2 bases at V and 4 bases at J, with 8 bases between the two ends. There are 13 residues in the CDR3. The CDR3 sequence is CASSLIAVYGYTF. The CDR3 bases are TGTGCCAGCAGTTTAATAGCTGTCTATGGCTACACCTTC.

The genes are TRBV5-1 and TRBJ2-3; 8 nucleotides line up with TRBD2. After removal of 4 bases from V and 4 bases from J, the junction contained 5 bases not matched to a gene. This CDR3 contains 14 residues. Per germline, CDR1 SGHRS and CDR2 YFSETQ. The CDR3 nucleotides read TGCGCCAGCAGCGCGGTCGGGGGGGCAGATACGCAGTATTTT. It specifies CASSAVGGADTQYF.